The sequence of this T cell receptor beta chain was determined in a study of CD8+ T cells in alopecia areata. Overall study results and limits: Unlike in mice, where it was clearer, TCR sharing across patients was less clear, possibly HLA-related. Scalp samples also yield sequences of resident alphabeta T cells from normal skin. Relative to normal scalp, lesional scalp, especially alopecia totalis/universalis, showed higher clonality.

As concerns this clone: Antigen specificity is unknown.

Once RNA had been extracted, it was reverse transcribed into cDNA to act as the sequencing template. Sequenced by immunoSEQ multiplex PCR; TCRdb stores in-frame clones only, minus some. Of around 100,000 clones listed, around 59% are singletons. The CDR3 has 15 residues. Germline assignment: CDR1 SGHRS and CDR2 YFSETQ. The V and J ends lost 0 bases and 2 bases respectively, with 10 bases between them. The receptor was isolated from a human donor in good health. This chain links TRBV5-1 with TRBJ2-3, with a tentative D call TRBD1 (6 bases). What was sequenced was CD4+ T cells sorted from blood. In DNA form, the CDR3 reads TGCGCCAGCAGCTTGGGGACAGACCTCACAGATACGCAGTATTTT. Translation gives CASSLGTDLTDTQYF.